This TCR beta chain was captured in a study of cytomegalovirus exposure and HLA in healthy donors. Between the trimmed V and J ends, which lost 1 base and 8 bases, there was a span of 11 bases. Germline V gene sequence: CDR1 LNHDA, CDR2 SQIVND (reference sequence). This CDR3 has 13 residues. PCR used 60 Vbeta primers and 13 Jbeta primers. The protocol was immunoSEQ multiplex PCR, while the TCRdb copy is restricted to in-frame clones and leaves out a portion. The sample lists just over 200,000 clones, approximately 78% occurring once. Sequencing used PBMCs. The rearrangement joins TRBV19 to TRBJ1-2, with D unclear. This receptor was taken from a woman in her 40s in good health and CMV-seronegative. CDR3 nucleotide sequence: TGTGCCAGTAGTATAGGGCGGGTCGGGGGCTACACCTTC. Protein sequence: CASSIGRVGGYTF. The full variable domain, rest sourced from reference TRBV19 and TRBJ1-2, is DGGITQSPKYLFRKEGQNVTLSCEQNLNHDAMYWYRQDPGQGLRLIYYSQIVNDFQKGDIAEGYSVSREKKESFPLTVTSAQKNPTAFYLCASSIGRVGGYTFGSGTRLTVV.